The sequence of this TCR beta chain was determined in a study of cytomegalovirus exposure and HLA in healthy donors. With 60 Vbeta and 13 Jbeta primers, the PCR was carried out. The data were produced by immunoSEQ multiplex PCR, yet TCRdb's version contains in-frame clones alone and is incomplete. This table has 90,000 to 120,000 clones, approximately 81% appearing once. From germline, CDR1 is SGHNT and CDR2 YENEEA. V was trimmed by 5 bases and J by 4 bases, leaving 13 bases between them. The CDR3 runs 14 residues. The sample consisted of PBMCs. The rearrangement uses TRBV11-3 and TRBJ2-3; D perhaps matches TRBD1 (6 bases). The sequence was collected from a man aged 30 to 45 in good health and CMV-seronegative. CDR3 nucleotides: TGTGCCAGCAGCCCACAGGGTGGAGCAGATACGCAGTATTTT. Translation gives CASSPQGGADTQYF.